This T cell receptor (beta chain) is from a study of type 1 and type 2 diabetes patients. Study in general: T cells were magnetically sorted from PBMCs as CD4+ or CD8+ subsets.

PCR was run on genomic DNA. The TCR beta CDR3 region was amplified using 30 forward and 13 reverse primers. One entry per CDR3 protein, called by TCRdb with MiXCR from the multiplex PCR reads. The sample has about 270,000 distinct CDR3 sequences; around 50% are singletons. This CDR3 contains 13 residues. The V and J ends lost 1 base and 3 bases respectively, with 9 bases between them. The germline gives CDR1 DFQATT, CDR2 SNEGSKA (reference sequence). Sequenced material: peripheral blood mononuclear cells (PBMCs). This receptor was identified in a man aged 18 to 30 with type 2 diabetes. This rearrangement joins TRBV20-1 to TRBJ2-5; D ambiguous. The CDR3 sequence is CSARVTVKETQYF. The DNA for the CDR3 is TGCAGTGCTAGAGTTACTGTAAAAGAGACCCAGTACTTC.